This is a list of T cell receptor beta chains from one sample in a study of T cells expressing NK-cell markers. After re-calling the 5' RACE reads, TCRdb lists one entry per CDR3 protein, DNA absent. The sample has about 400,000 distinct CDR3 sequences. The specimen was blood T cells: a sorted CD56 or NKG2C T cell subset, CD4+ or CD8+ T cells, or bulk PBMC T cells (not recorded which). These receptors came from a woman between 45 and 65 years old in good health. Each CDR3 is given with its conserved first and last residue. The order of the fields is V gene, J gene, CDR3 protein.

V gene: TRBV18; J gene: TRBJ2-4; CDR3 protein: CASSPPEGVNIQYF
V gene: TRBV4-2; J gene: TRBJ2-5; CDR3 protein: CASSHGGPQETQYF
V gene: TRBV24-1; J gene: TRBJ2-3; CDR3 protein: CATSQTRDADTQYF
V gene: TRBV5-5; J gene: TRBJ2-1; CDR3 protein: CASSSPSGRGDEQFF
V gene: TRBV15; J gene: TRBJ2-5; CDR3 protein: CATSREAVQETQYF
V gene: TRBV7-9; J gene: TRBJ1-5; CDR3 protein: CASSLEQMNQPQHF
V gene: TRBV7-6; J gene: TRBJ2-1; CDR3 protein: CASSLTIRNNEQFF
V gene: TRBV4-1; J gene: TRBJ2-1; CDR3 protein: CASSQVSFDEQFF
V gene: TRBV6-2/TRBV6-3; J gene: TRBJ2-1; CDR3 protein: CASSYSGRGRVDEQFF
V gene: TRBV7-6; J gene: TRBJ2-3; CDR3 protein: CASSLALVTDTQYF
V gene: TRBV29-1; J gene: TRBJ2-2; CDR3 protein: CSVEVKRGALSAGELFF
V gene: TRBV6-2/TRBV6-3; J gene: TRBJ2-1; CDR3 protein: CASSRLPSGGSYNEQFF
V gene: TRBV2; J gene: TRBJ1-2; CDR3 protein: CARQNRAANYGYTF
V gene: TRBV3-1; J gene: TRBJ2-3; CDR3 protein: CASSQRREIDTQYF
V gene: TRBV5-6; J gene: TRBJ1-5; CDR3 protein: CASSLYRVSNQPQHF
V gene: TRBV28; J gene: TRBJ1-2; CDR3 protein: CASSSNRPLGGYTF
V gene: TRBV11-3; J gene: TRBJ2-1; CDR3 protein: CASRARRGVGSYNEQFF
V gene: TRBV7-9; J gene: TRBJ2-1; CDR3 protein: CASSPPPDIGEQFF
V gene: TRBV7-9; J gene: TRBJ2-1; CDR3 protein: CASKPGLAPANEQFF
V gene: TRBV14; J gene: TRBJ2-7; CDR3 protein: CASEKTGGHSYEQYF
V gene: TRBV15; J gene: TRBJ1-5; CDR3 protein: CATSRYMGSVQPQHF
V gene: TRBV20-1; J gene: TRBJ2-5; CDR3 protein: CSARGSVAQETQYF
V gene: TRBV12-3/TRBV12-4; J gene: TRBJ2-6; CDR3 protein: CASRGQGASGANVLTF
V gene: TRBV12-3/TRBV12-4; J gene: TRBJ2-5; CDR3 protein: CASSPPGLAGETQYF
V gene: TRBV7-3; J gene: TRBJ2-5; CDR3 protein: CASSGGPSQETQYF
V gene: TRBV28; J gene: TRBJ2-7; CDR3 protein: CASSHRQGAREQYF
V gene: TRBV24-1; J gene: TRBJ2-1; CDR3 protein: CATSSGPFIEQFF
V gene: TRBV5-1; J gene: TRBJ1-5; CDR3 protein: CASSLGGAREPQHF
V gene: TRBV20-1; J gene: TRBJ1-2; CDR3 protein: CSAPELPGGYTF
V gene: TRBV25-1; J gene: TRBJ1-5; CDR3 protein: CASSDGEQRPQHF
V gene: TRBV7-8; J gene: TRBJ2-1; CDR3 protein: CASSSRARLGASGSFDEQFF
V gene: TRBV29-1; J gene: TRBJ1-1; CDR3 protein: CSVTWTGREAFF
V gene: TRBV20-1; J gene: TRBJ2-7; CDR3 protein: CSGTSALSPTYEQYF
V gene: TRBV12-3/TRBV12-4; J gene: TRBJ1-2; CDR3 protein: CASSFDLRGYTF
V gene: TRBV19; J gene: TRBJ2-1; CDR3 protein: CASHPGGGLYNEQFF
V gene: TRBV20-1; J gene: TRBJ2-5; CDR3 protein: CSARAGVSQETQYF
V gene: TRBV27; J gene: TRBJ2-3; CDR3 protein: CASSRIRLMGTDTQYF
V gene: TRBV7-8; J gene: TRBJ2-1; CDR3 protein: CASSRSESSYNEQFF
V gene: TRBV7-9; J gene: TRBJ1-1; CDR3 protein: CASSGQGPNTEAFF
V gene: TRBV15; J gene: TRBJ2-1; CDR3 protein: CATSSGEDEQFF
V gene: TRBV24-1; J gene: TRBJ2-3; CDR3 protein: CATSDLQGGPQDTQYF
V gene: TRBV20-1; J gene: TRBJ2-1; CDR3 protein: CSARIAGGSFNEQFF
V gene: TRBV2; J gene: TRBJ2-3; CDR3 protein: CASSGGQAPSTDTQYF